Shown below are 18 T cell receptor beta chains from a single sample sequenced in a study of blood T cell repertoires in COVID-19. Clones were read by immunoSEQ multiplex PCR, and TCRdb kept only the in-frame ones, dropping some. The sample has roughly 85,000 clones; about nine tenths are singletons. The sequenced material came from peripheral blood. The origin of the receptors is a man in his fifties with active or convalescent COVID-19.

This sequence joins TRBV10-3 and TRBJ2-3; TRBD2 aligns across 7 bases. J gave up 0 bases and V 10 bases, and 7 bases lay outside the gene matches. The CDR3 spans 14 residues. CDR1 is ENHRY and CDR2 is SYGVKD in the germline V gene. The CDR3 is CATREGTSTDTQYF. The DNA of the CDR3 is TGTGCCACCAGGGAGGGGACTAGCACAGATACGCAGTATTTT.

The CDR3, as DNA: TGTGCCAGCATCCCAGGGCAGAACTCTGGAAACACCATATATTTT. Translated, it gives CASIPGQNSGNTIYF. This rearrangement joins TRBV19 to TRBJ1-3, with a weak D call TRBD1 (5 bases). The germline V and J ends were trimmed by 9 bases and 0 bases, with 15 bases remaining between them. The germline CDR1 and CDR2 sequences are LNHDA and SQIVND (reference sequence). This CDR3 has 15 residues.

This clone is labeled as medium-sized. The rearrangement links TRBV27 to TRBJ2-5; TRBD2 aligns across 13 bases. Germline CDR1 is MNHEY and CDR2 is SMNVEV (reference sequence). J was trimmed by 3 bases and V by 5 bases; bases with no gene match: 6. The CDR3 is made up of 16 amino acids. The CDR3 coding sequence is TGTGCCAGCAGTCAGGGACTAGCGGGATTGGAAGAGACCCAGTACTTC. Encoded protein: CASSQGLAGLEETQYF.

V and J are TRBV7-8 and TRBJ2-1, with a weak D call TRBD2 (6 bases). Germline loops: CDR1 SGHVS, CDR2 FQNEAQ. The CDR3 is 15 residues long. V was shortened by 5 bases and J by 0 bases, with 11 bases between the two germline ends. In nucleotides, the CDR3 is TGTGCCAGCAGCGCGGGACCTGTCTCCTACAATGAGCAGTTCTTC. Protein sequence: CASSAGPVSYNEQFF.

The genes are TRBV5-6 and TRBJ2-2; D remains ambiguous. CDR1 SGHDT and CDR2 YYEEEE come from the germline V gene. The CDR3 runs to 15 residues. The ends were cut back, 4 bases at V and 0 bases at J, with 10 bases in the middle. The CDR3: CASSDLRSNTGELFF. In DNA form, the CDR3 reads TGTGCCAGCAGCGACTTAAGGTCGAACACCGGGGAGCTGTTTTTT.

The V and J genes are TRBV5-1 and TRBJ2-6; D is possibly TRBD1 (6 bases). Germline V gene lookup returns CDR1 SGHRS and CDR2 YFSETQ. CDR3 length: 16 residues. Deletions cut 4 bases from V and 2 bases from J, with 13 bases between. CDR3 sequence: CASSLSGAAGANVLTF. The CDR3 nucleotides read TGCGCCAGCAGCCTCTCAGGGGCGGCTGGGGCCAACGTCCTGACTTTC.

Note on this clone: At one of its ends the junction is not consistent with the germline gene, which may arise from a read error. The chain's CDR3 is CASSLADSQPQHF. The DNA of the CDR3 is TGTGCAAGCAGCTTGGCTGATTCGCAGCCCCAGCATTTT. The gene calls are TRBV7-8 and TRBJ1-5; D is uncertain. CDR1 and CDR2 (germline): SGHVS, FQNEAQ. The CDR3 length is 13 residues. Complete variable domain (other parts from reference TRBV7-8 and TRBJ1-5): GAGVSQSPRYKVAKRGQDVALRCDPISGHVSLFWYQQALGQGPEFLTYFQNEAQLDKSGLPSDRFFAERPEGSVSTLKIQRTQQEDSAVYLCASSLADSQPQHFGDGTRLSIL.

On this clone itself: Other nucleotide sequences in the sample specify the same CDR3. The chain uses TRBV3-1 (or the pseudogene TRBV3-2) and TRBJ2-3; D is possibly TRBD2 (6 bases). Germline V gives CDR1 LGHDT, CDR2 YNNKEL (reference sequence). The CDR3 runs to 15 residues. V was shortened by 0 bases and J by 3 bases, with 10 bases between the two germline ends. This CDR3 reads CASSQDPTSTDTQYF. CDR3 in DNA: TGTGCCAGCAGCCAAGATCCGACTAGTACAGATACGCAGTATTTT.

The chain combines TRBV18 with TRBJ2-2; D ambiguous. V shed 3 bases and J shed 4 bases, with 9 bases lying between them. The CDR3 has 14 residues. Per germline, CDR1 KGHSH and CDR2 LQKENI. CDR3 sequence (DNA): TGTGCCAGCTCACCTTTGGGCGCCACCGGGGAGCTGTTTTTT. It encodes CASSPLGATGELFF.

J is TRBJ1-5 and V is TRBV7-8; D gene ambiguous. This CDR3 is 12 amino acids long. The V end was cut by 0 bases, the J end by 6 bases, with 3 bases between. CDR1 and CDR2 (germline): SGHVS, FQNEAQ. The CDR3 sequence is CASSLASQPQHF. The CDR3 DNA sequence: TGTGCCAGCAGCTTAGCGAGTCAGCCCCAGCATTTT.

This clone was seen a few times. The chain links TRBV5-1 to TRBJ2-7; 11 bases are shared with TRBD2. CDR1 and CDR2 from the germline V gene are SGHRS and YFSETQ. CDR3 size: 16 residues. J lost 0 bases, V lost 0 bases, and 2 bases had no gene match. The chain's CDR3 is CASSLVLAGVSYEQYF. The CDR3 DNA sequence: TGCGCCAGCAGCTTGGTACTAGCGGGGGTCTCCTACGAGCAGTACTTC.

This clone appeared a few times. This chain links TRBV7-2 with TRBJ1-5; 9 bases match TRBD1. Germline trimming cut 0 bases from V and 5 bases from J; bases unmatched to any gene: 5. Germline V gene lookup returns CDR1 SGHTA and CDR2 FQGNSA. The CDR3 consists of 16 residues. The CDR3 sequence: CASSLAGGQGHQPQHF. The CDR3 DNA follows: TGTGCCAGCAGCTTAGCGGGGGGACAGGGCCATCAGCCCCAGCATTTT.

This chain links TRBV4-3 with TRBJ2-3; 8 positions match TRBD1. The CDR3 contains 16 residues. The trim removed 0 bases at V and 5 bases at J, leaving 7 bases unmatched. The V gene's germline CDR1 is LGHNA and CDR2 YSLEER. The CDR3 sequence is CASSQEARTGIDTQYF. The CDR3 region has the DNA TGCGCCAGCAGCCAAGAGGCCCGGACAGGGATAGATACGCAGTATTTT.

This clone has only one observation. The CDR3 loop is CASSPPSLNTEAFF. The DNA of the CDR3 is TGTGCCAGCTCACCACCTTCATTGAACACTGAAGCTTTCTTT. The chain joins TRBV18 to TRBJ1-1; no definite D call. Trimming removed 0 bases from V and 0 bases from J, with 5 bases in between. CDR1 and CDR2 from the germline V gene are KGHSH and LQKENI. The CDR3 extends over 14 amino acids.

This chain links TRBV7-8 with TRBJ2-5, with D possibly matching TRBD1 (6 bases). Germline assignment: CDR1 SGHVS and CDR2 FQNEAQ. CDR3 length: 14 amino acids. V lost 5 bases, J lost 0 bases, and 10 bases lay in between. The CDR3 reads CASSLGTHQETQYF. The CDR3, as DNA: TGTGCCAGCAGCCTGGGGACACACCAAGAGACCCAGTACTTC.

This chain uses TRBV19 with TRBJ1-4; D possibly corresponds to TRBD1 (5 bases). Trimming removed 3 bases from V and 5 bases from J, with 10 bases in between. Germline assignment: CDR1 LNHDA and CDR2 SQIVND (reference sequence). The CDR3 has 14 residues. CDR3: CASSISRENEKLFF. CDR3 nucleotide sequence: TGTGCCAGTAGTATCTCCAGGGAAAATGAAAAACTGTTTTTT.

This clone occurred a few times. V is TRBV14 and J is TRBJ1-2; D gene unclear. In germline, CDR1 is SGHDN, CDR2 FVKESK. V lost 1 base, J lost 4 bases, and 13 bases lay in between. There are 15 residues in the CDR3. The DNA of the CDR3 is TGTGCCAGCAGCCAAGGAGGGTCTTCTCCCTATGGCTACACCTTC. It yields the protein CASSQGGSSPYGYTF.

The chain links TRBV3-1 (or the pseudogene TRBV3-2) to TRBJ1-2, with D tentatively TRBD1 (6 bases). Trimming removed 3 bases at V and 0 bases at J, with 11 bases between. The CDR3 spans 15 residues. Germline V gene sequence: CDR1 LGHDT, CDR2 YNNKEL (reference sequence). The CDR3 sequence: CASSQARTANYGYTF. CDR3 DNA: TGTGCCAGCAGCCAGGCCAGGACAGCTAACTATGGCTACACCTTC.